The rows below give T cell receptor beta chains drawn from one sample of a study of beta chain features in type 1 diabetes. Some clones are missing from TCRdb's copy, which holds only in-frame ones; the method was immunoSEQ multiplex PCR. The sample contains 150,000 to 200,000 clones, 9% to 10% of which appear only once. The sample comprised central memory CD4+ T cells from blood. The receptors were gathered from a woman between 18 and 29 years old in good health. Both conserved end residues are part of each CDR3. D genes are given only for firm matches. Clone size is not always given. Where it is, it says once, few, many or a class for expanded clones.

TRBV19	NA	few	TRBJ2-6	TGTGCCAGTAGTATGGACAGAAAGTCTGGGGCCAACGTCCTGACTTTC	CASSMDRKSGANVLTF
TRBV7-2	TRBD2	NA	TRBJ2-1	TGTGCCAGCAGCTTTTCCTTAGCGGGGGGGGAGTTCTTC	CASSFSLAGGEFF
TRBV19	NA	NA	TRBJ2-5	TGTGCCAGTAGTCCCAGACTAGACCAAGAGACCCAGTACTTC	CASSPRLDQETQYF
TRBV19	NA	NA	TRBJ2-6	TGTGCCAGTAGTATTAAGGGGGAGGGCGGTGGGGCCAACGTCCTGACTTTC	CASSIKGEGGGANVLTF
TRBV10-2	NA	NA	TRBJ1-2	TGCGCCAGCAGCGGGGGGCAGGGCTATGGCTACACCTTC	CASSGGQGYGYTF
TRBV7-9	NA	NA	TRBJ1-1	TGTGCCAGCAGCTTCGGGACACAGGGGAACACTGAAGCTTTCTTT	CASSFGTQGNTEAFF
TRBV14	NA	few	TRBJ1-2	TGTGCCAGCAGCCAAGAGAAGCGCCTTCCCCAAAAGGGCTACACCTTC	CASSQEKRLPQKGYTF
TRBV4-1	NA	NA	TRBJ2-7	TGTGCCAGCAGCCAAGTCTCAGGGGTGGTCTACGAGCAGTACTTC	CASSQVSGVVYEQYF
TRBV7-2	NA	few	TRBJ2-5	TGTGCCAGCAGCGCGTACCAAGAGACCCAGTACTTC	CASSAYQETQYF
TRBV7-9	NA	few	TRBJ1-2	TGTGCCAGCAGACCAAGTCAGGGGCTGGGCTATGGCTACACCTTC	CASRPSQGLGYGYTF
TRBV2	NA	NA	TRBJ2-7	TGTGCCAGCGGCGGGACGGGCTACGAGCAGTACTTC	CASGGTGYEQYF
TRBV30	TRBD1	NA	TRBJ1-5	TGTGCCTGGAGCGGGGGGACAGGGGTGAATTCTCCGGGTCAGCCCCAGCATTTT	CAWSGGTGVNSPGQPQHF
TRBV4-2	NA	NA	TRBJ2-3	TGTGCCAGCAGCCAAGATGGACAGAAAAGCACAGATACGCAGTATTTT	CASSQDGQKSTDTQYF
TRBV7-8	NA	few	TRBJ2-3	TGTGCCAGCATCCCCTGGGCTTACACAGATACGCAGTATTTT	CASIPWAYTDTQYF
TRBV6-5	NA	NA	TRBJ2-7	TGTGCCAGCATGGAGCCAGAGTCCTACGAGCAGTACTTC	CASMEPESYEQYF
TRBV7-8	NA	few	TRBJ1-1	TGTGCCAGCAGCTTAGCAGGAGGCCGCAGGGGCGGTTTTACTGAAGCTTTCTTT	CASSLAGGRRGGFTEAFF
TRBV5-1	TRBD2	few	TRBJ2-1	TGCGCCAGCAGAGGGTTCCGAGGACTAGCGGGAGGGAGCTCCTACAATGAGCAGTTCTTC	CASRGFRGLAGGSSYNEQFF
TRBV5-1	TRBD1	few	TRBJ2-5	TGCGCCAGCAGCGAGGGACAGAGCCAAGAGACCCAGTACTTC	CASSEGQSQETQYF
TRBV2	NA	NA	TRBJ1-5	TGTGCCAGCAGTGAAGCTGGGAGGGATACGCATTTT	CASSEAGRDTHF
TRBV15	NA	few	TRBJ2-2	TGTGCCACCATGGAGGGGCTGAACACCGGGGAGCTGTTTTTT	CATMEGLNTGELFF
TRBV5-1	NA	NA	TRBJ1-1	TGCGCCAGCAGCTTGGGATTTGGCGGCTGGAACACTGAAGCTTTCTTT	CASSLGFGGWNTEAFF
TRBV11-2	NA	NA	TRBJ1-6	TGTGCCAGCAGCCAGAATTCCTATAATTCACCCCTCCACTTT	CASSQNSYNSPLHF
TRBV5-1	NA	NA	TRBJ1-1	TGCGCCAGCAGCCAGGGTTCGAACACTGAAGCTTTCTTT	CASSQGSNTEAFF
TRBV2	NA	few	TRBJ1-2	TGTGCCAGCAGTGACGAGGCCCCCCATGGCTACACCTTC	CASSDEAPHGYTF
TRBV11-1	TRBD1	NA	TRBJ2-1	TGTGCCAGCAGCCTTGGGACAGGGTCCTACAATGAGCAGTTCTTC	CASSLGTGSYNEQFF
TRBV18	NA	NA	TRBJ1-2	TGTGCCAGCTCTACAGGAGGGACCCACTATGGCTACACCTTC	CASSTGGTHYGYTF
TRBV29-1	NA	NA	TRBJ2-5	TGCAGCGTGGCCCTTGGAGGTGAGACCCAGTACTTC	CSVALGGETQYF
TRBV30	NA	NA	TRBJ1-5	TGTGCCTGGAGTTATGCGGGGACTGGAAAGCAGCCCCAGCATTTT	CAWSYAGTGKQPQHF
TRBV18	TRBD1	few	TRBJ2-1	TGTGCCAGCTCTCCTGACAGGGTTTCCTACAATGAGCAGTTCTTC	CASSPDRVSYNEQFF
TRBV28	TRBD1	NA	TRBJ1-1	TGTGCCAGCGAAGGGGGCTTGGGGGACACTGAAGCTTTCTTT	CASEGGLGDTEAFF